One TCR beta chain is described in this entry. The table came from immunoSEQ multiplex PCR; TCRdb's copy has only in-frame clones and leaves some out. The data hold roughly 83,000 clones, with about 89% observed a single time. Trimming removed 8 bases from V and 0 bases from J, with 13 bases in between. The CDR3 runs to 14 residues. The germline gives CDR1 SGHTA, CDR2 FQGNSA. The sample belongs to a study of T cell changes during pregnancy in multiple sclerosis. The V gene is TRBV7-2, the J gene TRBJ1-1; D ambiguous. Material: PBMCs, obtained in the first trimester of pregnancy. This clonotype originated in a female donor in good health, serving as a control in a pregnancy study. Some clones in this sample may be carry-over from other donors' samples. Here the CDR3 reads CASARMWLNTEAFF. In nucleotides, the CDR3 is TGTGCCAGCGCCCGTATGTGGCTGAACACTGAAGCTTTCTTT.